This T cell receptor beta chain derives from a study of blood T cell repertoires in COVID-19. The wider study: The samples span acute and convalescent COVID-19 from the United States, Italy and Spain. Nucleic acid was either cDNA or gDNA, and it came from T cells, B-cell-depleted T cells, or PBMCs.

Per the original methods: Amplification with reference gene primers provided the estimates of nucleated cell counts. Measured with immunoSEQ multiplex PCR; TCRdb has only the in-frame clones, and not every one. V and J calls and clone size are given by that table; D and trimming were obtained from the DNA. Of 100,000 to 150,000 clones detected, around 88% appear once; the ten largest clones hold 0.88%. The junction had 8 bases not matched to a gene; V was cut back by 0 bases and J by 8 bases. Germline assignment: CDR1 SGHRS and CDR2 YFSETQ. The CDR3 has 15 residues. Sequencing input: peripheral blood. The sequence was obtained from a woman in her fifties or sixties with active or convalescent COVID-19. The rearrangement links TRBV5-1 to TRBJ2-1; 7 nucleotides match TRBD1. For the CDR3, the DNA is TGCGCCAGCAGCTTGGTGGAACAGGGGAAGGATGAGCAGTTCTTC. Translated, it gives CASSLVEQGKDEQFF.